What follows are 25 T cell receptor beta chains derived from one specimen sequenced in a study of CD8+ T cells in alopecia areata. Extracted RNA was reverse transcribed into cDNA, the sequencing template. Clones were read by immunoSEQ multiplex PCR, and TCRdb kept only the in-frame ones, dropping some. There are more than 95,000 clones in the sample; 35% to 40% occur only once, and approximately 3.3% lies in the top ten. The sequencing input was CD4+ T cells sorted from blood. The origin of the receptors is a human donor with alopecia areata.

This clone was found a few times. This chain links TRBV20-1 with TRBJ1-1; D unclear. V was clipped by 4 bases and J by 3 bases, with 6 bases between them. Germline V lookup: CDR1 DFQATT, CDR2 SNEGSKA (reference sequence). The CDR3 contains 11 residues. The CDR3 coding sequence is TGCAGTGCTAAAGATCACACTGAAGCTTTCTTT. Its protein is CSAKDHTEAFF.

This chain uses TRBV5-1 with TRBJ1-1; D remains ambiguous. CDR3 length equals 13 residues. Germline-derived CDR1 and CDR2 are SGHRS and YFSETQ. Trimming cost V 2 bases and J 5 bases, with 10 bases left between them. The CDR3 DNA reads TGCGCCAGCAGCTTCGGAGGAGGGACTGAAGCTTTCTTT. It yields the protein CASSFGGGTEAFF. The full variable domain, rest sourced from reference TRBV5-1 and TRBJ1-1, is KAGVTQTPRYLIKTRGQQVTLSCSPISGHRSVSWYQQTPGQGLQFLFEYFSETQRNKGNFPGRFSGRQFSNSRSEMNVSTLELGDSALYLCASSFGGGTEAFFGQGTRLTVV.

This clone showed up just a few times. The genes are TRBV29-1 and TRBJ1-3; D is ambiguous. The V and J ends lost 7 bases and 0 bases respectively, with 13 bases between them. This CDR3 spans 14 amino acids. Germline CDR1 and CDR2: SQVTM and ANQGSEA. This chain's CDR3 is CSATDVISGNTIYF. CDR3 sequence (DNA): TGCAGCGCCACGGATGTGATCTCTGGAAACACCATATATTTT.

The chain uses TRBV14 and TRBJ2-1; D not resolved. This CDR3 contains 14 residues. V dropped 6 bases and J dropped 0 bases, with 9 bases sitting between them. Germline values: CDR1 SGHDN, CDR2 FVKESK. CDR3: CASSFRSSYNEQFF. CDR3 coding DNA: TGTGCCAGCAGTTTCAGGAGCTCCTACAATGAGCAGTTCTTC.

The table lists this clone with a count of one. This chain links TRBV27 with TRBJ2-1, with D unclear. The CDR3 is 14 residues long. CDR1 is MNHEY, CDR2 SMNVEV, per germline (reference sequence). The germline V and J ends were trimmed by 3 bases and 3 bases, with 9 bases remaining between them. The CDR3 region is CASSLANIYNEQFF. Written as DNA, the CDR3 is TGTGCCAGCAGTTTGGCAAATATCTACAATGAGCAGTTCTTC.

The chain is built from TRBV7-2 and TRBJ2-7; 14 bases map to TRBD2. The germline V gene has CDR1 SGHTA and CDR2 FQGNSA. The V and J ends lost 3 bases and 0 bases, in that order; junction bases with no gene match: 4. The CDR3 length is 17 residues. The chain's CDR3 is CASSLGTSGSDSYEQYF. Here the CDR3 DNA reads TGTGCCAGCAGCTTGGGGACTAGCGGGAGTGACTCCTACGAGCAGTACTTC. The variable domain in full, with the rest retrieved from reference TRBV7-2 and TRBJ2-7, is GAGVSQSPSNKVTEKGKDVELRCDPISGHTALYWYRQSLGQGLEFLIYFQGNSAPDKSGLPSDRFSAERTGGSVSTLTIQRTQQEDSAVYLCASSLGTSGSDSYEQYFGPGTRLTVT.

The CDR3, as DNA: TGCAGCGTTGAAACGGGGCATGGCTACACCTTC. Translated: CSVETGHGYTF. The chain has TRBV29-1 and TRBJ1-2; the D gene is possibly TRBD1 (5 bases). Trimming pared 2 bases from V and 6 bases from J, leaving 7 bases between. CDR1 and CDR2 (germline): SQVTM, ANQGSEA. The CDR3 has 11 amino acids.

This chain's CDR3 is CAWSDGGNYGYTF. The CDR3 DNA reads as TGTGCCTGGAGTGATGGGGGTAACTATGGCTACACCTTC. The gene calls are TRBV30 and TRBJ1-2; D is perhaps TRBD1 (5 bases). With 1 base removed from V and 1 base from J, the gap between germline ends came to 7 bases. CDR3 length: 13 amino acids. CDR1 is GTSNPN, CDR2 SVGIG, per germline (reference sequence).

The chain links TRBV15 to TRBJ1-2; D remains ambiguous. Germline V gene data show CDR1 as LNHNV and CDR2 as YYDKDF (reference sequence). Trimming stripped 0 bases from V and 3 bases from J, with 11 bases between. The CDR3 contains 15 residues. CDR3 region: CATSRDLRVDYGYTF. The DNA of the CDR3 is TGTGCCACCAGCAGAGATTTACGGGTTGACTATGGCTACACCTTC.

This clone was recorded a few times. The genes are TRBV29-1 and TRBJ2-3; TRBD1 might be the D (6 bases). This CDR3 comprises 14 residues. CDR1 SQVTM and CDR2 ANQGSEA come from the germline V gene. Trimming took off 5 bases at V and 4 bases at J, with 16 bases between the two ends. In DNA, the CDR3 is TGCAGCGTTAGTCTCGGGACAAGCCCAGATACGCAGTATTTT. This translates into CSVSLGTSPDTQYF.

This clone was found a few times. The chain has TRBV18 and TRBJ2-1, with 8 bases lining up with TRBD2. The ends lost 1 base at V and 5 bases at J; junction bases unmatched: 1. This CDR3 spans 14 amino acids. The germline V gene has CDR1 KGHSH and CDR2 LQKENI. The CDR3 loop is CASSPLAGNNEQFF. The CDR3 DNA is TGTGCCAGCTCACCACTAGCGGGAAACAATGAGCAGTTCTTC.

DNA for the CDR3: TGCAGCGTTGCGGAGACCTTGAGGACTGAAGCTTTCTTT. It translates to CSVAETLRTEAFF. The rearrangement uses TRBV29-1 and TRBJ1-1, with D unresolved. Germline values: CDR1 SQVTM, CDR2 ANQGSEA. This CDR3 region has 13 residues. V was clipped by 4 bases and J by 5 bases, with 14 bases between them.

The V gene is TRBV4-3, the J gene TRBJ2-5, with D perhaps matching TRBD1 (6 bases). Germline V lookup: CDR1 LGHNA, CDR2 YSLEER. The CDR3 is 16 residues long. Trimming pared 0 bases from V and 3 bases from J, leaving 14 bases between. The CDR3 DNA follows: TGCGCCAGCAGCCAAGATTTTCTAGGGGGAGAAGAGACCCAGTACTTC. Protein product: CASSQDFLGGEETQYF.

This clone was observed a handful of times. J is TRBJ2-6 and V is TRBV27; 10 nucleotides match TRBD1. The germline CDR1 and CDR2 sequences are MNHEY and SMNVEV (reference sequence). The trim removed 3 bases at V and 0 bases at J, leaving 5 bases unmatched. This CDR3 has 18 amino acids. The CDR3 coding sequence is TGTGCCAGCAGTTTGCTCCGGGACAGGGGCTCTGGGGCCAACGTCCTGACTTTC. Amino acid sequence: CASSLLRDRGSGANVLTF. Full variable domain (remainder filled in from reference TRBV27 and TRBJ2-6): EAQVTQNPRYLITVTGKKLTVTCSQNMNHEYMSWYRQDPGLGLRQIYYSMNVEVTDKGDVPEGYKVSRKEKRNFPLILESPSPNQTSLYFCASSLLRDRGSGANVLTFGAGSRLTVL.

There are a few counts of this clone. The gene calls are TRBV20-1 and TRBJ2-5; D ambiguous. The CDR3 spans 11 residues. The V gene's germline CDR1 is DFQATT and CDR2 SNEGSKA (reference sequence). Trimming left V 0 bases short and J 6 bases short, with 5 bases between. The CDR3 reads CSARDLKTQYF. CDR3 nucleotide sequence: TGCAGTGCTAGAGATCTGAAGACCCAGTACTTC.

The chain couples TRBV5-1 to TRBJ2-1, with TRBD1 matching 8 bases. The CDR3 sequence is 18 residues long. In germline, CDR1 is SGHRS, CDR2 YFSETQ. V shed 0 bases, J shed 2 bases, and the junction held 10 bases outside the gene matches. The CDR3: CASSLGTGSRWTYNEQFF. The CDR3 DNA is TGCGCCAGCAGCTTGGGGACAGGGTCCCGCTGGACCTACAATGAGCAGTTCTTC.

The chain joins TRBV7-2 to TRBJ2-3; D unclear. V lost 1 base, J lost 5 bases, and 7 bases lay in between. There are 13 residues in the CDR3. CDR1 and CDR2 (germline): SGHTA, FQGNSA. The CDR3 DNA sequence: TGTGCCAGCAGCTTAGAGGTTCAAGATACGCAGTATTTT. Protein sequence: CASSLEVQDTQYF.

V usage is TRBV7-2 and J usage is TRBJ2-5; 13 bases align to TRBD2. The length of the CDR3 is 16 residues. CDR1 and CDR2 (germline): SGHTA, FQGNSA. The trim removed 4 bases at V and 3 bases at J, leaving 5 bases unmatched. CDR3 nucleotide sequence: TGTGCCAGCAGCTCTCGCGGGACTAGCGGGGAAGAGACCCAGTACTTC. It is translated as CASSSRGTSGEETQYF.

With regard to this clone: The junction shows a germline mismatch at one end, possibly a read error. The rearrangement joins TRBV13 to TRBJ1-2, with 7 bases identical to TRBD1. The germline gives CDR1 PRHDT, CDR2 FYEKMQ (reference sequence). This CDR3 region has 12 residues. CDR3 region: CASSLGRTGSAF. The CDR3 DNA follows: TGTGCCAGCAGCTTAGGCCGGACAGGCTCCGCCTTC.

V is TRBV28 and J is TRBJ2-3; 11 bases line up with TRBD2. CDR3 size: 14 residues. Germline CDR1 MDHEN, CDR2 SYDVKM. Germline trimming cut 6 bases from V and 3 bases from J; bases unmatched to any gene: 2. The CDR3 here is CASRASGRTDTQYF. Written as DNA, the CDR3 is TGTGCCAGCAGGGCTAGCGGGAGGACAGATACGCAGTATTTT.

This chain links TRBV2 with TRBJ2-7; TRBD1 might be the D (5 bases). CDR1 is SNHLY and CDR2 is FYNNEI in the germline V gene. The CDR3 length is 12 residues. V gave up 6 bases and J gave up 3 bases, with 9 bases separating them. CDR3 nucleotide sequence: TGTGCCAGCAGCGACAGAGACTACGAGCAGTACTTC. It is translated as CASSDRDYEQYF.

The chain uses TRBV30 and TRBJ2-7; 10 bases agree with TRBD2. There are 15 residues in the CDR3. J gave up 1 base and V 2 bases, and 5 bases lay outside the gene matches. Germline V gene sequence: CDR1 GTSNPN, CDR2 SVGIG (reference sequence). The CDR3 bases are TGTGCCTGGAGTCCCCCACTAGCGGGGTCCTACGAGCAGTACTTC. This translates into CAWSPPLAGSYEQYF.

The chain combines TRBV30 with TRBJ2-7; 9 nucleotides align to TRBD1. CDR1 and CDR2 (germline): GTSNPN, SVGIG (reference sequence). Losses at the gene ends were 4 bases for V and 1 base for J; bases not matched to a gene: 2. This CDR3 is 13 amino acids long. In nucleotides, the CDR3 is TGTGCCTGGACCGGGACAGGGTCCTACGAGCAGTACTTC. This translates into CAWTGTGSYEQYF.

The chain couples TRBV30 to TRBJ2-3; D perhaps matches TRBD2 (6 bases). CDR1 is GTSNPN, CDR2 SVGIG, per germline (reference sequence). The CDR3 length is 13 residues. V was cut by 8 bases and J by 4 bases, with 16 bases left in between. CDR3 loop: CARGTQGADTQYF. Written as DNA, the CDR3 is TGTGCCCGGGGGACCCAAGGGGCAGATACGCAGTATTTT.

In this sample, this clone turned up a few times. The chain has TRBV29-1 and TRBJ1-5; no clear D. Germline values: CDR1 SQVTM, CDR2 ANQGSEA. Trimming stripped 6 bases from V and 7 bases from J, with 13 bases between. This CDR3 region has 12 residues. The CDR3 DNA follows: TGCAGCGTCGTTCAGGAAGGGCAGCCCCAGCATTTT. It specifies CSVVQEGQPQHF. The complete variable domain, with remaining parts taken from reference TRBV29-1 and TRBJ1-5, reads SAVISQKPSRDICQRGTSLTIQCQVDSQVTMMFWYRQQPGQSLTLIATANQGSEATYESGFVIDKFPISRPNLTFSTLTVSNMSPEDSSIYLCSVVQEGQPQHFGDGTRLSIL.